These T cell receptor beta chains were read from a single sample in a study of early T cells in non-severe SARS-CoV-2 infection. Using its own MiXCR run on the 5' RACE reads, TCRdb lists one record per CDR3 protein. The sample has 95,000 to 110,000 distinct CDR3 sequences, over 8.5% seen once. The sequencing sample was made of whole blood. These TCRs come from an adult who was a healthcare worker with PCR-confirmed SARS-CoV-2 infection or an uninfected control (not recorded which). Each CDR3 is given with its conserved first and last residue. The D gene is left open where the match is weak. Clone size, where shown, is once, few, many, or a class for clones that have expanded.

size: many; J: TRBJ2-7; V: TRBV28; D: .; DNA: TGTGCCAGCAGTGCTTGGACAGACAAGTCCCACGAGCAGTACTTC; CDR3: CASSAWTDKSHEQYF
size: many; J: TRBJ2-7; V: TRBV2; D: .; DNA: TGTGCCTGCGCTTTAGTTTCCTACGAGCAGTACTTC; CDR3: CACALVSYEQYF
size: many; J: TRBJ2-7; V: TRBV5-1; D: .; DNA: TGCGCCAGCAGCTCCTCAGGGGCAGGTACCTACGAGCAGTACTTC; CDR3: CASSSSGAGTYEQYF
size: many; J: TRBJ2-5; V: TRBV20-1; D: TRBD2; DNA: TGCAGTGCAGGGGTAGCGGGAGTTAGGGCCCAGTACTTC; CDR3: CSAGVAGVRAQYF
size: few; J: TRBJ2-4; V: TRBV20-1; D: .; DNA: TGCAGTGCTAGGCCGGGGTATGCCAAAAACATTCAGTACTTC; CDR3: CSARPGYAKNIQYF
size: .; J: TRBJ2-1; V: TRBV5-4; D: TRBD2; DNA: TGTGCCAGCAGCTTGGCGGGAGGGTTGGCTGAGCAGTTCTTC; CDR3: CASSLAGGLAEQFF
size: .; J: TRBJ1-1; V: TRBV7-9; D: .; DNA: TGTGCCAGCAGTCGAACAGAGACTGAAGCTTTCTTT; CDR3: CASSRTETEAFF
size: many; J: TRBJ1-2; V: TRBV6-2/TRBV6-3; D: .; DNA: TGTGCCAGCAGTTACTCGTCCAGTCCTGGCTACACCTTC; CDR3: CASSYSSSPGYTF
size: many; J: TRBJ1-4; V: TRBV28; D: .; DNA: TGTGCCAGCAGTTCCCCGAATGAAAAACTGTTTTTT; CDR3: CASSSPNEKLFF
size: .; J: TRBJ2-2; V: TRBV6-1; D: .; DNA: TGTGCCAGCAGTGATTGGGGGAACACCGGGGAGCTGTTTTTT; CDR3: CASSDWGNTGELFF
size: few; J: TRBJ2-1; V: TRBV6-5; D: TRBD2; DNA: TGTGCCAGCAGTTCCGGACTAGCGGGAGGCAATGAGCAGTTCTTC; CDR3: CASSSGLAGGNEQFF
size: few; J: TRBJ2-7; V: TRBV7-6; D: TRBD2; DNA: TGTGCCAGCAGCTTAACGGGACTAGCGGGCTCAGTCGGCGAGCAGTACTTC; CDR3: CASSLTGLAGSVGEQYF
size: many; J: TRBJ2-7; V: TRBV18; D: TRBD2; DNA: TGTGCCAGCTCACCAACAGCGGGACGAGCCTACGAGCAGTACTTC; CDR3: CASSPTAGRAYEQYF
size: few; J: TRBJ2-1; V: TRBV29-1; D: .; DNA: TGCAGCGTGGGACTGAGCGATTACAATGAGCAGTTCTTC; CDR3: CSVGLSDYNEQFF
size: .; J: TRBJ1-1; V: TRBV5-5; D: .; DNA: TGTGCCAGCAGCTTGGTAGTTTTAGTGCCTGAAGCTTTCTTT; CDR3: CASSLVVLVPEAFF